This T cell receptor beta chain was retrieved from a study of cytomegalovirus exposure and HLA in healthy donors. About the research overall: An earlier analysis identified approximately 120 million unique TCR beta sequences in about 190 million T cells. Study-wide results and caveats: For TCR beta chains, V- and J-gene trimming was later linked to a missense DCLRE1C variant. In a later analysis, CMV-associated beta chains were mostly HLA-associated, it appeared.

This clone was seen once. The antigen remains unidentified. PCR primers comprised 60 Vbeta and 13 Jbeta primers. Clones were sequenced by immunoSEQ multiplex PCR, and TCRdb holds only the in-frame ones, with some missing. The data contain roughly 120,000 clones, approximately 70% of them singletons. Between the trimmed V and J ends, which lost 6 bases and 6 bases, there was a span of 8 bases. CDR1 MNHEY and CDR2 SVGAGI come from the germline V gene. The CDR3 consists of 11 residues. The receptor's source is a woman in her 70s in good health and CMV-seropositive. This rearrangement joins TRBV6-5 to TRBJ1-2; no definite D call. Sequencing input: PBMCs. The CDR3 protein is CASSRGNGYTF. The DNA of the CDR3 is TGTGCCAGCAGCCGGGGAAATGGCTACACCTTC.